This T cell receptor (beta chain) comes out of a study of T-cell reconstitution after alpha-beta-depleted transplantation in children. In this sample, this clonotype turned up a few times. TCRbeta library preparation incorporated unique molecular identifiers. TCRdb ran MiXCR on the PCR reads and lists one entry per CDR3 protein. The table has 550,000 to 800,000 distinct CDR3 sequences, around 13% seen once; the top ten hold 0.79%. CDR3 length: 16 residues. The J segment lost 9 bases and the V segment lost 3 bases, leaving 11 bases of the junction unmatched. Germline V gene sequence: CDR1 KGHSH, CDR2 LQKENI.

This receptor was taken from a girl aged 2 to 9 with congenital amegakaryocytic thrombocytopenia, due to receive a stem cell transplant. The V call is TRBV18, the J call TRBJ1-6; 7 bases match TRBD1. Source: PBMCs, taken before TCRalphabeta/CD19-depleted stem cell transplant. CDR3 region: CASSPDQGGRGSPLHF. The CDR3 bases are TGTGCCAGCTCACCTGATCAAGGGGGCAGGGGTTCACCCCTCCACTTT. Filled out from reference TRBV18 and TRBJ1-6, the complete variable domain reads NAGVMQNPRHLVRRRGQEARLRCSPMKGHSHVYWYRQLPEEGLKFMVYLQKENIIDESGMPKERFSAEFPKEGPSILRIQQVVRGDSAAYFCASSPDQGGRGSPLHFGNGTRLTVT.